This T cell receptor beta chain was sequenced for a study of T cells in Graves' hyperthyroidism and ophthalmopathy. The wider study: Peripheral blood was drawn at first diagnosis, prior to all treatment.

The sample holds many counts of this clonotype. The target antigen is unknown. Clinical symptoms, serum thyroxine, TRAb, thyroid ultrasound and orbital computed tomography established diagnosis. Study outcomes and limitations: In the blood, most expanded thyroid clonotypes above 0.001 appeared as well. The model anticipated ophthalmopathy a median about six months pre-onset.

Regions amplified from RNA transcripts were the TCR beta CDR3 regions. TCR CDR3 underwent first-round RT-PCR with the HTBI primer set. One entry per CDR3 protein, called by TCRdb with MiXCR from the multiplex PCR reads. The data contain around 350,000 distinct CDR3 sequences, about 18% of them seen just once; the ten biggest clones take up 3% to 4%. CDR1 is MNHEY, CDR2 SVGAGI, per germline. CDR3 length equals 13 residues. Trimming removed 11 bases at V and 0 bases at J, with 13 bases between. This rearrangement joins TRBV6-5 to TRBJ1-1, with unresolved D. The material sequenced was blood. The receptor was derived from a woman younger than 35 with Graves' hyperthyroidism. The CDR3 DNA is TGTGCCGGAGGGTGGGGTATGAACACTGAAGCTTTCTTT. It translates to CAGGWGMNTEAFF.